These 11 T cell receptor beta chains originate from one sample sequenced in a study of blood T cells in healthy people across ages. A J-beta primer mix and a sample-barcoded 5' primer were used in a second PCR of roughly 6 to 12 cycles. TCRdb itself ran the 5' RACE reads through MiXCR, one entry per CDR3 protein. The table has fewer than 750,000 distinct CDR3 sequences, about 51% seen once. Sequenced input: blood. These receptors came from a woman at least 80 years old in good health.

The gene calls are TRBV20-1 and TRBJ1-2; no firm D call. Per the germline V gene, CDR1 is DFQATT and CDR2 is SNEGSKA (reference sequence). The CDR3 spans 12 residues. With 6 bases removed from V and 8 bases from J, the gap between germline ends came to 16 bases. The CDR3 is CSAAREEKGYTF. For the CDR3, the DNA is TGCAGTGCCGCCCGGGAGGAGAAAGGCTACACCTTC.

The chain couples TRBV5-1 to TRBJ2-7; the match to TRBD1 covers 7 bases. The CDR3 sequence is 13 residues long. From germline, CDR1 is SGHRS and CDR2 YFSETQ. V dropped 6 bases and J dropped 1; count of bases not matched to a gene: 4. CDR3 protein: CASNPTGSYEQYF. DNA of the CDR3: TGCGCCAGCAACCCGACAGGGTCCTACGAGCAGTACTTC.

CDR3 nucleotides: TGCAGTGCTAGGGGGGGGAATGACTACGAGCAGTACTTC. Translation gives CSARGGNDYEQYF. The gene calls are TRBV20-1 and TRBJ2-7; 7 nucleotides agree with TRBD2. Germline-derived CDR1 and CDR2 are DFQATT and SNEGSKA (reference sequence). This CDR3 region has 13 residues. J was trimmed by 3 bases and V by 3 bases; bases with no gene match: 5.

The CDR3 DNA follows: TGTGCCACCGCGAAGGGGGAGGGCTACAATGAGCAGTTCTTC. As protein: CATAKGEGYNEQFF. The chain combines TRBV6-5 with TRBJ2-1; D perhaps matches TRBD2 (7 bases). The CDR3 consists of 14 residues. Per germline, CDR1 MNHEY and CDR2 SVGAGI. V was cut by 10 bases and J by 3 bases, with 16 bases left in between.

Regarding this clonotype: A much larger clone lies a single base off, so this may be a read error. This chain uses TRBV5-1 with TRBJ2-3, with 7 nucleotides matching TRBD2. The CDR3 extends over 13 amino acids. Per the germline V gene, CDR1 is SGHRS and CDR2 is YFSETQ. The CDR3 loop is CASTRGNTDTQNF. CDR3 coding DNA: TGCGCCAGCACGCGGGGGAACACAGATACGCAGAATTTT.

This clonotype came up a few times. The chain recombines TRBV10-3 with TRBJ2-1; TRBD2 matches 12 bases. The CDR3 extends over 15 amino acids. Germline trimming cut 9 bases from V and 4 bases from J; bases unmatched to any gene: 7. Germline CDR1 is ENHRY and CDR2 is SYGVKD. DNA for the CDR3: TGTGCCATTACTCCGGGACTAGCGGGTTACAATGAGCAGTTCTTC. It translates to CAITPGLAGYNEQFF.

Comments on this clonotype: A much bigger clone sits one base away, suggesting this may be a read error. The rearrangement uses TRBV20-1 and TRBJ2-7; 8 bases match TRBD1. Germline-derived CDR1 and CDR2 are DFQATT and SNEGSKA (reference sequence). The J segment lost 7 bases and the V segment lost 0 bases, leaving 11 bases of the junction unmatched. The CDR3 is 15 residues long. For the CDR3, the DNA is TGCAGTGCTAGAGATCCCACAGGGGGGAGCAATGAGCAGTACTTC. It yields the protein CSARDPTGGSNEQYF.

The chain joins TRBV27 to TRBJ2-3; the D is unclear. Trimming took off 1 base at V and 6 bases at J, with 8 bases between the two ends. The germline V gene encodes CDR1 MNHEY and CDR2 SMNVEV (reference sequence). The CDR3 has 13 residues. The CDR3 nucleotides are TGTGCCAGCAGTTTATGGGTTTCGGATACGCAGTATTTT. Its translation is CASSLWVSDTQYF.

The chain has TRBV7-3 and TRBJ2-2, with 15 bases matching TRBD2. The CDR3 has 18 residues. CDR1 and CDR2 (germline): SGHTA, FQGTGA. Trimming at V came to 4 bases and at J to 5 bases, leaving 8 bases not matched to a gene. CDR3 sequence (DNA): TGTGCCAGCAGCTCAATCCCCGGGACTAGCGGGGGGACCGGGGAGCTGTTTTTT. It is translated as CASSSIPGTSGGTGELFF. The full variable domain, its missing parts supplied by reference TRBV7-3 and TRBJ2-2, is GAGVSQTPSNKVTEKGKYVELRCDPISGHTALYWYRQSLGQGPEFLIYFQGTGAADDSGLPNDRFFAVRPEGSVSTLKIQRTERGDSAVYLCASSSIPGTSGGTGELFFGEGSRLTVL.

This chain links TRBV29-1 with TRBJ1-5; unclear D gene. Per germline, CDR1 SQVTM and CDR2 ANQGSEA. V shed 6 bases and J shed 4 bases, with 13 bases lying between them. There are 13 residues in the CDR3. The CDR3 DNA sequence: TGCAGCGTCCCCGCACCGGCGAATCAGCCCCAGCATTTT. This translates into CSVPAPANQPQHF.

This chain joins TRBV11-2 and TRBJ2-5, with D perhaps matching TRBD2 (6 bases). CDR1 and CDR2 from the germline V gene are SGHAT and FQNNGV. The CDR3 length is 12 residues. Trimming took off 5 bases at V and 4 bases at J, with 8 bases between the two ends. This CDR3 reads CASSAGLETQYF. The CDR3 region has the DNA TGTGCCAGCAGCGCGGGACTAGAGACCCAGTACTTC.